This TCR beta chain was recorded in a study of cytomegalovirus exposure and HLA in healthy donors. Study-wide results and limits: With high specificity and sensitivity, the classifier reportedly diagnosed cytomegalovirus status. Analysis performed later found over 15,000 TCR beta sequences associated with HLA alleles at 0.05 false discovery rate. Later on, a genetic analysis was performed. It linked a missense variant in DCLRE1C with V- and J-gene trimming of TCR beta. Confirmation in vitro established that a few CMV-associated chains were specific for CMV antigens.

Trimming took 7 bases from V and 5 from J; bases not matched to a gene: 5. The CDR3 length is 13 residues. Germline-derived CDR1 and CDR2 are WSHSY and SAAADI. This PCR relied on a set of 60 Vbeta primers and 13 Jbeta primers. Produced via immunoSEQ multiplex PCR; TCRdb's table is partial and in-frame only. The sample data list about 200,000 clones. On this clone itself: Its antigen is still unknown.

The rearrangement joins TRBV10-2 to TRBJ1-1; TRBD1 agrees at 9 bases. Material: PBMCs. This sequence was found in a woman in her twenties or thirties in good health and CMV-seropositive. CDR3 nucleotide sequence: TGCGCCAGCATGGGGACAGGGATAACTGAAGCTTTCTTT. Translation gives CASMGTGITEAFF.